These T cell receptor beta chains were read from a single sample in a study of T cells in localized non-small cell lung cancer. Only in-frame clones appear in the TCRdb table, and some are missing; sequencing was by immunoSEQ multiplex PCR. This sample has about 18,000 clones, with over 75% found just once. The sample consisted of peripheral blood, taken before any cancer treatment. Every receptor here comes from a female donor of 60 years or more with stage I lung adenocarcinoma. Both conserved end residues are part of each CDR3.

length: 16
V: TRBV5-1
J: TRBJ2-2
CDR3: CASSLALAAGRGELFF

length: 17
V: TRBV5-4
J: TRBJ2-7
CDR3: CASSLVGGASGSYEQYF

length: 12
V: TRBV30
J: TRBJ1-1
CDR3: CAWSVQAGPQAF

length: 13
V: TRBV9
J: TRBJ2-1
CDR3: CASSADAYNEQFF

length: 13
V: TRBV15
J: TRBJ2-5
CDR3: CATSRLYQETQYF

length: 13
V: TRBV19
J: TRBJ1-1
CDR3: CASRGPPDSEAFF

length: 14
V: TRBV9
J: TRBJ1-2
CDR3: CASSVGTGRYGYTF

length: 14
V: TRBV18
J: TRBJ2-1
CDR3: CASSGGVTGNEQFF

length: 13
V: TRBV14
J: TRBJ1-1
CDR3: CASSQAQGAEAFF

length: 14
V: TRBV6-1
J: TRBJ1-1
CDR3: CASSETADRTEAFF

length: 17
V: TRBV4-2
J: TRBJ1-2
CDR3: CASSLFQNRETNYGYTF

length: 13
V: TRBV5-1
J: TRBJ1-1
CDR3: CASRWTVNTEAFF

length: 15
V: TRBV18
J: TRBJ1-4
CDR3: CASSPQTAGYEKLFF

length: 11
V: TRBV2
J: TRBJ1-2
CDR3: CASSPDSSYTF

length: 13
V: TRBV7-8
J: TRBJ1-6
CDR3: CASRDRGNSPLHF

length: 14
V: TRBV6-5
J: TRBJ1-1
CDR3: CASSTGTQNTEAFF

length: 12
V: TRBV7-9
J: TRBJ2-2
CDR3: CASNSEDGELFF

length: 14
V: TRBV19
J: TRBJ2-6
CDR3: CASSDLSGANVLTF

length: 16
V: TRBV7-9
J: TRBJ1-6
CDR3: CASSLYDGSYNSPLHF

length: 13
V: TRBV10-3
J: TRBJ2-5
CDR3: CATADSHQETQYF

length: 15
V: TRBV5-1
J: TRBJ2-5
CDR3: CASSSGAGAPETQYF

length: 14
V: TRBV29-1
J: TRBJ1-4
CDR3: CSVEGYGGNEKLFF

length: 15
V: TRBV6-5
J: TRBJ1-2
CDR3: CASSSFTQGARGYTF

length: 16
V: TRBV11-1
J: TRBJ1-1
CDR3: CASSLEGRHMNTEAFF

length: 14
V: TRBV6-1
J: TRBJ2-7
CDR3: CASRPLGRSYEQYF

length: 15
V: TRBV5-1
J: TRBJ1-2
CDR3: CASSQLTGGTYGYTF

length: 15
V: TRBV7-2
J: TRBJ1-5
CDR3: CASRLNRDSNQPQHF

length: 14
V: TRBV7-9
J: TRBJ1-2
CDR3: CASSLGGQGNGYTF

length: 15
V: TRBV9
J: TRBJ1-4
CDR3: CASSDAGTGIEKLFF

length: 16
V: TRBV25-1
J: TRBJ1-4
CDR3: CASSEPPGRTNEKLFF

length: 14
V: TRBV13
J: TRBJ1-6
CDR3: CASSPQGNNSPLHF

length: 13
V: TRBV14
J: TRBJ1-4
CDR3: CASSHRPNEKLFF

length: 18
V: TRBV9
J: TRBJ2-3
CDR3: CASSGTGLAGGPEDTQYF

length: 16
V: TRBV9
J: TRBJ1-4
CDR3: CASSVLSGGINEKLFF

length: 15
V: TRBV4-1
J: TRBJ2-7
CDR3: CASSQGGQAPYEQYF

length: 14
V: TRBV7-9
J: TRBJ1-5
CDR3: CASSPLGGNQPQHF

length: 12
V: TRBV5-1
J: TRBJ1-2
CDR3: CASSQDRALYTF

length: 14
V: TRBV7-9
J: TRBJ1-1
CDR3: CASSFNPREAEAFF

length: 15
V: TRBV6-5
J: TRBJ1-1
CDR3: CASSYGMGAQTEAFF

length: 15
V: TRBV5-1
J: TRBJ1-2
CDR3: CASSVAQKKSYGYTF